This is a list of T cell receptor beta chains from one sample in a study of T cells in Graves' hyperthyroidism and ophthalmopathy. TCRdb re-called the multiplex PCR reads through MiXCR, storing one row per CDR3 protein. The sample gives about 500,000 distinct CDR3 sequences, about 16% of which show up once; around 32% is in the top ten. Sample: blood. The source is a woman in her 30s with Graves' ophthalmopathy. CDR3s include the opening cysteine and the closing phenylalanine or tryptophan. A D gene is named only where the DNA matches it firmly. The size field is filled for only some rows; it gives once, few, many or a size class.

TRBV19	many	TRBD2	TRBJ2-3	CASSLRTSGRDTQYF	TGTGCCAGTAGTCTCAGGACTAGCGGGAGGGATACGCAGTATTTT
TRBV12-3/TRBV12-4	.	TRBD2	TRBJ2-5	CASSSGSAGGETQYF	TGTGCCAGCAGTTCCGGGTCGGCGGGAGGGGAGACCCAGTACTTC
TRBV20-1	.	.	TRBJ1-1	CSARVGSGNTEAFF	TGCAGTGCCAGAGTTGGCTCAGGTAACACTGAAGCTTTCTTT
TRBV20-1	many	TRBD2	TRBJ2-1	CSARGFSSGIYNEQFF	TGCAGTGCTAGAGGGTTTTCGAGCGGGATTTACAATGAGCAGTTCTTC
TRBV28	many	.	TRBJ2-7	CASSGHGAYEQYF	TGTGCCAGCAGTGGGCACGGCGCCTACGAGCAGTACTTC
TRBV11-3	many	TRBD2	TRBJ2-7	CASSLGPGRDEQYF	TGTGCCAGCAGCTTAGGCCCCGGGAGGGACGAGCAGTACTTC
TRBV15	.	.	TRBJ1-2	CATSRDTGSGYTF	TGTGCCACCAGCAGAGATACGGGGTCTGGCTACACCTTC
TRBV28	many	TRBD1	TRBJ2-5	CASSVRTGPGETQYF	TGTGCCAGCAGTGTCAGGACAGGGCCTGGGGAGACCCAGTACTTC
TRBV7-2	many	TRBD1	TRBJ2-7	CASSARQGFPYEQYF	TGTGCCAGCAGCGCCCGACAGGGGTTCCCCTACGAGCAGTACTTC
TRBV29-1	.	.	TRBJ1-4	CSVETASNEKLFF	TGCAGCGTTGAAACAGCTTCTAATGAAAAACTGTTTTTT
TRBV7-2	many	.	TRBJ1-2	CASSLGGPGDNYGYTF	TGTGCCAGCAGCTTAGGGGGGCCGGGGGATAACTATGGCTACACCTTC
TRBV2	many	TRBD1	TRBJ1-1	CAGKDRAHTEAFF	TGTGCCGGGAAGGACAGGGCCCACACTGAAGCTTTCTTT
TRBV5-6	.	TRBD2	TRBJ2-2	CASSLWGVFYSGTANTGELFF	TGTGCCAGCAGCTTGTGGGGGGTTTTTTATAGCGGGACCGCGAACACCGGGGAGCTGTTTTTT
TRBV4-1	few	.	TRBJ2-5	CASSPSLGGEETQYF	TGCGCCAGCAGCCCCTCGTTGGGGGGCGAAGAGACCCAGTACTTC
TRBV7-8	.	.	TRBJ1-1	CASSQRVGSLNTEAFF	TGTGCCAGCAGCCAAAGGGTGGGCAGCTTGAACACTGAAGCTTTCTTT
TRBV25-1	few	TRBD2	TRBJ2-7	CASSDSRLLASSYEQYF	TGTGCCAGCAGTGATTCCCGCCTACTAGCGAGCTCCTACGAGCAGTACTTC
TRBV5-5	many	.	TRBJ1-1	CASSFQFYNTEAFF	TGTGCCAGCAGCTTTCAATTTTATAACACTGAAGCTTTCTTT
TRBV5-4	few	.	TRBJ2-1	CASSLDSSNEQFF	TGTGCCAGCAGCCTAGACTCCTCTAATGAGCAGTTCTTC
TRBV6-1	many	.	TRBJ2-1	CASIMGYNYNEQFF	TGTGCCAGCATAATGGGCTACAACTACAATGAGCAGTTCTTC
TRBV11-1	many	TRBD2	TRBJ2-7	CASSLVLAGPSYEQYF	TGTGCCAGCAGCTTAGTCCTAGCGGGGCCCTCCTACGAGCAGTACTTC
TRBV24-1	many	.	TRBJ2-3	CATSDQGTGLADTQYF	TGTGCCACCAGTGATCAGGGGACGGGCCTCGCAGATACGCAGTATTTT
TRBV6-5	many	.	TRBJ2-7	CASSYGTPPYEQYF	TGTGCCAGCAGTTACGGGACACCACCCTACGAGCAGTACTTC
TRBV28	many	.	TRBJ1-5	CASSSAGGNQPQHF	TGTGCCAGCAGTTCAGCGGGGGGCAATCAGCCCCAGCATTTT